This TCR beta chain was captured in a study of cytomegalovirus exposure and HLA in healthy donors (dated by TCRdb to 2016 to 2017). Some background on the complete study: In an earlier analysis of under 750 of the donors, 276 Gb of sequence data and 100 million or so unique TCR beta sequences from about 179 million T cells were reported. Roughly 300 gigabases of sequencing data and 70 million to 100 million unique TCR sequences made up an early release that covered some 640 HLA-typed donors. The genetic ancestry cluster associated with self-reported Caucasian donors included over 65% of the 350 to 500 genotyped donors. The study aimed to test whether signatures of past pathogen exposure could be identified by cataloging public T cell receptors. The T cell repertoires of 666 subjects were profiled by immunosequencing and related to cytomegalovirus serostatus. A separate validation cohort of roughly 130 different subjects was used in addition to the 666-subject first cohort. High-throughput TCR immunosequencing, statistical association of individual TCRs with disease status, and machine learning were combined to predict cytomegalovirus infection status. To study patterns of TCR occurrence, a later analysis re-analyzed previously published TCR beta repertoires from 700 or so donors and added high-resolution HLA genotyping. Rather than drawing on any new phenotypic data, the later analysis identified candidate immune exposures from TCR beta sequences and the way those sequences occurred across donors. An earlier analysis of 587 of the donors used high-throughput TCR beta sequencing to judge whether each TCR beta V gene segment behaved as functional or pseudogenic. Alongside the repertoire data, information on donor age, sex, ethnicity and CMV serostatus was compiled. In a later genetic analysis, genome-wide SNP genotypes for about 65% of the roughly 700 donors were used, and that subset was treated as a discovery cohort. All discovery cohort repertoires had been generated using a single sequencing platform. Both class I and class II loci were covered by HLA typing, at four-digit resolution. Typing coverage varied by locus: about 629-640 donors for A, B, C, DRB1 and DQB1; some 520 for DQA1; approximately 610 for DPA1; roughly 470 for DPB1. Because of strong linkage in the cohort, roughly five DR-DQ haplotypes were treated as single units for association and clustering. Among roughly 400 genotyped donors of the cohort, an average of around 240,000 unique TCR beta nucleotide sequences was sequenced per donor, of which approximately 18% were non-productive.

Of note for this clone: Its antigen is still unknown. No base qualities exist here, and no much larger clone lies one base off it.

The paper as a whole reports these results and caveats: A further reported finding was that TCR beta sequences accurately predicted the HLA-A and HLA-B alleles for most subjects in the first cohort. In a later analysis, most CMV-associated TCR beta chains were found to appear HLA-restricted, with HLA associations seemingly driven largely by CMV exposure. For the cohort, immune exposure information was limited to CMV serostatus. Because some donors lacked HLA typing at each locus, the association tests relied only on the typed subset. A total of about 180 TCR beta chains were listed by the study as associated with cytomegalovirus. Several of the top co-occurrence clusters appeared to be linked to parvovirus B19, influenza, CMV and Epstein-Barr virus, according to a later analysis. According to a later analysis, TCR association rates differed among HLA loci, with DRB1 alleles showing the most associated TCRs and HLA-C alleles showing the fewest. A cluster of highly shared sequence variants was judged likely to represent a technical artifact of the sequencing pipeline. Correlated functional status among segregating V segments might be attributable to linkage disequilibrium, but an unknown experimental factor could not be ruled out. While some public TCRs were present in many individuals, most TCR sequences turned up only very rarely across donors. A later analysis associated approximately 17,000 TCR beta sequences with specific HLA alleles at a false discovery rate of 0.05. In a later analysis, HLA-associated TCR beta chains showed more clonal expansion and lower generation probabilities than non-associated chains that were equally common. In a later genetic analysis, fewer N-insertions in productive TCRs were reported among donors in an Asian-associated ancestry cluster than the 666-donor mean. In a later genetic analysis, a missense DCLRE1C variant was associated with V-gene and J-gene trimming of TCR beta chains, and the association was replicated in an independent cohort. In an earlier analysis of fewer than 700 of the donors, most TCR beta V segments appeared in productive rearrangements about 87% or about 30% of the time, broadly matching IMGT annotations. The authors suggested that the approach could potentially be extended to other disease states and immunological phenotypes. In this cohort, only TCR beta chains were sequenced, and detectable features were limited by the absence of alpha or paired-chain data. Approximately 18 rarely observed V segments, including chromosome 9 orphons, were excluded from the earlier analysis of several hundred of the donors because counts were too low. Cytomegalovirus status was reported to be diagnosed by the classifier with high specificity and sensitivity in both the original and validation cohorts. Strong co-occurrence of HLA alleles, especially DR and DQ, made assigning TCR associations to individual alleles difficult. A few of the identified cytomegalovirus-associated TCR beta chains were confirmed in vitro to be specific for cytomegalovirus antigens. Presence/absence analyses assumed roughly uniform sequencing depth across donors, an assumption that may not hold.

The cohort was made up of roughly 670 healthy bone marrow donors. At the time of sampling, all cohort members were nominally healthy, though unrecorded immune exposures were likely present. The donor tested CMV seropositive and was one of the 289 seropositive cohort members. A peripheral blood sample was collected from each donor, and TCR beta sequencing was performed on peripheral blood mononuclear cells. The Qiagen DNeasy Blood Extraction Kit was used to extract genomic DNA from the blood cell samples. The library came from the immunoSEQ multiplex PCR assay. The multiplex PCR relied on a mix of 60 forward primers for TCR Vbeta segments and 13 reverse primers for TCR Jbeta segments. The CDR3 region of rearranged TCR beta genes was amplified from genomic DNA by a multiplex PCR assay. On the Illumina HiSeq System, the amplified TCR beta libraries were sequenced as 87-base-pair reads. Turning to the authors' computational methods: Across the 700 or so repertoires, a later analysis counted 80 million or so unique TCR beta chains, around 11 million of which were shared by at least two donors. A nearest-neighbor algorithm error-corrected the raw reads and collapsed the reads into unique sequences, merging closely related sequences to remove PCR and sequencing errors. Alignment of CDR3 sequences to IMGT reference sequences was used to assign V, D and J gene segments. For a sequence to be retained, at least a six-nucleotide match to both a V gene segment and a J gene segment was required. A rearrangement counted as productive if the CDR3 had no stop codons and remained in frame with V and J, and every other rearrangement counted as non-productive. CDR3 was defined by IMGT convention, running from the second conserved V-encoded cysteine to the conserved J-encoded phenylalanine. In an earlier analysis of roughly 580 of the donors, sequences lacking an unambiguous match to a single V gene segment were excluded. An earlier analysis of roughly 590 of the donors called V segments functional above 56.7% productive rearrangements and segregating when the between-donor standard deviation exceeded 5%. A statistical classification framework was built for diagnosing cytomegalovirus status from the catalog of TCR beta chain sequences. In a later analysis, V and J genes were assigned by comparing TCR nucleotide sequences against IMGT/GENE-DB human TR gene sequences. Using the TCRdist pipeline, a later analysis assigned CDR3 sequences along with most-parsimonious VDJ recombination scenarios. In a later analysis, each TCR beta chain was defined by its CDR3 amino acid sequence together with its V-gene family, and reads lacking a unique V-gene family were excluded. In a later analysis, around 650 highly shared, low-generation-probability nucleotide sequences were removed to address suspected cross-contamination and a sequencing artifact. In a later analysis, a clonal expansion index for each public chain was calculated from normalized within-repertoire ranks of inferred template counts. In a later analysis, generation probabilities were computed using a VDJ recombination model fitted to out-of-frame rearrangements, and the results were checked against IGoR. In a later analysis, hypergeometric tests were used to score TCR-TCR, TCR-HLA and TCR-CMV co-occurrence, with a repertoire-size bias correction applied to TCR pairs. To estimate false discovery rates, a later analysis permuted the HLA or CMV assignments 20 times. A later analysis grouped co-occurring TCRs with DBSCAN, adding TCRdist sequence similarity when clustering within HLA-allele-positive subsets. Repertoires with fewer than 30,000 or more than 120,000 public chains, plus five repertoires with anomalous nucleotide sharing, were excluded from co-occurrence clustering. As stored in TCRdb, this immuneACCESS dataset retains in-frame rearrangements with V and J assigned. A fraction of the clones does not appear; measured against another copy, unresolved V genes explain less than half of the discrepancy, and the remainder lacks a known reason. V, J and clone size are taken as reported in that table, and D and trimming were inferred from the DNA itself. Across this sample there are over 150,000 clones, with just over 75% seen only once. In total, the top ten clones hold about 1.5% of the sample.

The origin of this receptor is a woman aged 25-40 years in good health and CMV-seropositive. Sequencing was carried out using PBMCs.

This receptor carries the CDR3 CASSLFLNTGELFF. The nucleotide sequence reads TGTGCCAGCAGTTTATTCCTGAACACCGGGGAGCTGTTTTTT. The rearrangement joined TRBV28 to TRBJ2-2, with the D segment identity uncertain. V is pared back by 1 base and J by 1 base, with 4 bases lying between the germline termini. Including the terminal cysteine and phenylalanine, the CDR3 comprises 14 residues. Just the 42-base CDR3 DNA is kept, in frame starting at base 1. CDR1 and CDR2 are drawn from the germline V gene: MDHEN, SYDVKM. Where the CDR3 stops, the reference TRBV28 and TRBJ2-2 genes take over; the full variable domain is DVKVTQSSRYLVKRTGEKVFLECVQDMDHENMFWYRQDPGLGLRLIYFSYDVKMKEKGDIPEGYSVSREKKERFSLILESASTNQTSMYLCASSLFLNTGELFFGEGSRLTVL.